The text below deals with one TCR beta chain. Antigen unknown. Prepared TCR beta cDNA libraries contained unique molecular identifiers. TCRdb re-derived calls from the PCR reads in MiXCR, one entry per CDR3 protein. The table includes about 820,000 distinct CDR3 sequences, approximately 53% detected once. The data originate from a study of post-analysis software for immune sequencing data. About the study: Courses of disease covered relapsing-remitting, secondary progressive and progressive-relapsing multiple sclerosis. General study findings and limits: Multiple sclerosis patients showed significantly lower normalized Chao1 diversity than controls did. Patients carried roughly 5 TRBV segments more frequently than controls did, and TRBV5-6, TRBV5-1 and TRBV20-1 were among them.

Trimming left V 2 bases short and J 3 bases short, with 12 bases between. The CDR3 extends over 15 amino acids. CDR1 and CDR2 (germline): SGHRS, YFSETQ. Sequenced sample: blood. The TCR sequence derives from a girl between 5 and 17 years old with multiple sclerosis. The chain links TRBV5-1 to TRBJ1-5, with a possible D match to TRBD1 (5 bases). CDR3 in amino acids: CASSFPDRINQPQHF. CDR3 bases: TGCGCCAGCAGCTTCCCTGACAGAATCAATCAGCCCCAGCATTTT.